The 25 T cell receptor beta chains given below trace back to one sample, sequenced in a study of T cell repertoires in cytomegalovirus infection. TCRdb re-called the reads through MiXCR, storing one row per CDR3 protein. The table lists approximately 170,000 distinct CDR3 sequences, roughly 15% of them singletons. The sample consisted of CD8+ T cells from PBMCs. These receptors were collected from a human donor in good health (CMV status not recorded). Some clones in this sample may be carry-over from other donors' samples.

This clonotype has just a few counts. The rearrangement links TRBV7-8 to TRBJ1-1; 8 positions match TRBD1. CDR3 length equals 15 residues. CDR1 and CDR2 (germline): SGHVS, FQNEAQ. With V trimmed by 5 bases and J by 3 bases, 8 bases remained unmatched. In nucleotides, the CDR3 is TGTGCCAGCAGCCCCCGGGACAGGAGTTACACTGAAGCTTTCTTT. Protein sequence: CASSPRDRSYTEAFF.

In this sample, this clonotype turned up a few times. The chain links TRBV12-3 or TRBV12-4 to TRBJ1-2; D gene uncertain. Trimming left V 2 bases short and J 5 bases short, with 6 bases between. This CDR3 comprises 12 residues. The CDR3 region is CASSLSRYGYTF. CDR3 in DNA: TGTGCCAGCAGTTTAAGCCGTTATGGCTACACCTTC.

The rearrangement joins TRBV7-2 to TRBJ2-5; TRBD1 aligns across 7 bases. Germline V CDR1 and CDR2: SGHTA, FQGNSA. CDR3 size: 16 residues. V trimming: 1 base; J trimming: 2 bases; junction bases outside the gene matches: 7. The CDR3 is CASSLEGAGGQETQYF. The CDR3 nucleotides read TGTGCCAGCAGCTTAGAGGGGGCAGGGGGTCAAGAGACCCAGTACTTC. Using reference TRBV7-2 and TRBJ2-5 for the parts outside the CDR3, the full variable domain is GAGVSQSPSNKVTEKGKDVELRCDPISGHTALYWYRQSLGQGLEFLIYFQGNSAPDKSGLPSDRFSAERTGGSVSTLTIQRTQQEDSAVYLCASSLEGAGGQETQYFGPGTRLLVL.

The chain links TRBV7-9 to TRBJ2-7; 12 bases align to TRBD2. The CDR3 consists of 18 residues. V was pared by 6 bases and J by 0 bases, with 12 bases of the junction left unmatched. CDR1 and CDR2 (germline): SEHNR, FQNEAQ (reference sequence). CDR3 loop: CASSPPGLAGTNSYEQYF. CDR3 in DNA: TGTGCCAGCAGTCCTCCCGGACTAGCGGGGACCAACTCCTACGAGCAGTACTTC.

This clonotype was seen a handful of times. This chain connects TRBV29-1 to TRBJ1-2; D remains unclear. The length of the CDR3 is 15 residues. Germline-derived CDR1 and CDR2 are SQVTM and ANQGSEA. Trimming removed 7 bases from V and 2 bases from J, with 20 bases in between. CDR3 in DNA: TGCAGCGCCCTCGGGGAGGCCGATGTAAACTATGGCTACACCTTC. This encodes CSALGEADVNYGYTF.

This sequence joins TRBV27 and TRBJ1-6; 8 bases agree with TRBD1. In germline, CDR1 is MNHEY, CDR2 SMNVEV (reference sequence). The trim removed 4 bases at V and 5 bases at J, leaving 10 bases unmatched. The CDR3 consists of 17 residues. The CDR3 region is CASSSRQGPFNNSPLHF. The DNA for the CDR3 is TGTGCCAGCAGTTCCCGACAGGGGCCTTTCAATAATTCACCCCTCCACTTT.

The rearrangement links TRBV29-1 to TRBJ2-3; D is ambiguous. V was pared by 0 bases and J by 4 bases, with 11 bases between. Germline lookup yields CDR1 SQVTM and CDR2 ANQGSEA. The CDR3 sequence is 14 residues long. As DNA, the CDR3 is TGCAGCGTTGAAGAGGACGAGGAGTCAGATACGCAGTATTTT. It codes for CSVEEDEESDTQYF.

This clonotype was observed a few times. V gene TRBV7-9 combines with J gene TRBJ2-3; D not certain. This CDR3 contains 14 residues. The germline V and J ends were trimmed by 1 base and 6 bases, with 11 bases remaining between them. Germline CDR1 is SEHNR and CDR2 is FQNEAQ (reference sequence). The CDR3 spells CASSLETASDTQYF. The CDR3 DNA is TGTGCCAGCAGCTTAGAAACAGCCAGCGATACGCAGTATTTT. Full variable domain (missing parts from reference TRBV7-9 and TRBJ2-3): DTGVSQNPRHKITKRGQNVTFRCDPISEHNRLYWYRQTLGQGPEFLTYFQNEAQLEKSRLLSDRFSAERPKGSFSTLEIQRTEQGDSAMYLCASSLETASDTQYFGPGTRLTVL.

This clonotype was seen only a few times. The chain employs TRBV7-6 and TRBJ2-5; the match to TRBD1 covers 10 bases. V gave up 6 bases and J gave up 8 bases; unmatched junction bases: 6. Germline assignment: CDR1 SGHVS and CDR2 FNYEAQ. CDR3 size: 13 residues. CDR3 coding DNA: TGTGCCAGCAGTACCGGGACAGGGGATACCCAGTACTTC. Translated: CASSTGTGDTQYF.

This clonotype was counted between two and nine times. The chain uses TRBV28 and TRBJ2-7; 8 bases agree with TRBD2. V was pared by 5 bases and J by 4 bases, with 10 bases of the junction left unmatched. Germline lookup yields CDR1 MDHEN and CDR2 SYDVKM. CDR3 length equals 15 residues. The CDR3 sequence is CASSLRGRQGYEQYF. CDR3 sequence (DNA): TGTGCCAGCAGTCTTCGCGGGAGGCAAGGTTACGAGCAGTACTTC.

CDR3 loop: CASILAEAFF. The CDR3 nucleotides are TGTGCCAGCATCCTTGCTGAAGCTTTCTTT. The V gene is TRBV7-2, the J gene TRBJ1-1, with unresolved D. Trimming took off 7 bases at V and 6 bases at J, with 6 bases between the two ends. CDR3 length: 10 amino acids. Germline loops: CDR1 SGHTA, CDR2 FQGNSA.

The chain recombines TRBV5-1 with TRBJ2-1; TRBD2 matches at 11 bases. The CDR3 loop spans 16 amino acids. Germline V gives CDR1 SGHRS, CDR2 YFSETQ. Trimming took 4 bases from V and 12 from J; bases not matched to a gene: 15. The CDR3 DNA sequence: TGCGCCAGCAGCGGACCACTAGCGGGAGAGGGAGTTGGGCAGTTCTTC. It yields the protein CASSGPLAGEGVGQFF.

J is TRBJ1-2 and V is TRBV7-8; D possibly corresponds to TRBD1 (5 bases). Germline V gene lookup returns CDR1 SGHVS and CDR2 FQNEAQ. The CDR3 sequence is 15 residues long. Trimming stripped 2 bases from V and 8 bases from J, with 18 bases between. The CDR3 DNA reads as TGTGCCAGCAGCTTAACGGGGGGTCAGGGTCTCGGCTACACCTTC. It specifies CASSLTGGQGLGYTF.

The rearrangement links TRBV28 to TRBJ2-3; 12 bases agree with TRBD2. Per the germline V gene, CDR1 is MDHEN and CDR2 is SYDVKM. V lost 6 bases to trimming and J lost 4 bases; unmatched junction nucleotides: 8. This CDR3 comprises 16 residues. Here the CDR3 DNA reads TGTGCCAGCAGCTCCGGACTAGCGGGGAGGTCAGATACGCAGTATTTT. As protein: CASSSGLAGRSDTQYF.

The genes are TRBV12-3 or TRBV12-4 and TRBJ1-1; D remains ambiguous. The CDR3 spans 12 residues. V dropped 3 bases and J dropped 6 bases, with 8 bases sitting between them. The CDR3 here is CASSLGLAEAFF. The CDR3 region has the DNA TGTGCCAGCAGTTTGGGGTTAGCTGAAGCTTTCTTT.

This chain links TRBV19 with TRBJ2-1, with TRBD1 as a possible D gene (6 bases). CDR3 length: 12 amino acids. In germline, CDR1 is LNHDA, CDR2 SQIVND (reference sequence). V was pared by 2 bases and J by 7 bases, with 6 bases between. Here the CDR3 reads CASSIQGNEQFF. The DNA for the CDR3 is TGTGCCAGTAGTATACAGGGGAATGAGCAGTTCTTC.

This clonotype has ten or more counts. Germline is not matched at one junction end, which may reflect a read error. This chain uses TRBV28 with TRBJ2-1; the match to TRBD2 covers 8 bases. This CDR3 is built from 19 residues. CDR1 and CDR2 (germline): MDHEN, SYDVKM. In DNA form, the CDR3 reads TGTGCCAGCAGTACCTCCCCTTATGGAGCGGGAGAAAACTACAGTGAGCAGTTCTTC. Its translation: CASSTSPYGAGENYSEQFF.

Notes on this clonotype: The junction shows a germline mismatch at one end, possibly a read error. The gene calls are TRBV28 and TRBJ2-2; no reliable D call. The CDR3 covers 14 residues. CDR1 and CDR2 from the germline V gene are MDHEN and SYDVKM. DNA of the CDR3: TGTGACAGCAGTTTAGGAGCTCGCACCGGGGAGCTGTTTTTT. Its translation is CDSSLGARTGELFF.

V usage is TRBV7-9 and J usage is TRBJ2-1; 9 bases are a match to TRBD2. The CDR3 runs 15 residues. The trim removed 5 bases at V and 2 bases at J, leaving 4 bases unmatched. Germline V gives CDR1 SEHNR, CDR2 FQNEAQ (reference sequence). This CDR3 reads CASSASGETYNEQFF. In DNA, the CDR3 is TGTGCCAGCAGCGCTAGCGGGGAAACCTACAATGAGCAGTTCTTC.

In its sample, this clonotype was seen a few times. The CDR3 spells CASTPVTGELFF. The CDR3 region has the DNA TGTGCCAGCACACCCGTCACCGGGGAGCTGTTTTTT. The V and J genes are TRBV7-9 and TRBJ2-2; the D is unclear. Germline V gene data show CDR1 as SEHNR and CDR2 as FQNEAQ (reference sequence). The V gene lost 7 bases and the J gene lost 4 bases, with 7 bases spanning the gap. This CDR3 region has 12 residues.

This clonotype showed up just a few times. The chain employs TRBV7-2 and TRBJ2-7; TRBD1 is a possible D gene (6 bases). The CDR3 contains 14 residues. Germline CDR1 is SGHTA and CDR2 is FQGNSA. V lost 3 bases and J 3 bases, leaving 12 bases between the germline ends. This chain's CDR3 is CASSLRDTDYEQYF. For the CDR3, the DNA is TGTGCCAGCAGCTTGAGGGACACCGACTACGAGCAGTACTTC.

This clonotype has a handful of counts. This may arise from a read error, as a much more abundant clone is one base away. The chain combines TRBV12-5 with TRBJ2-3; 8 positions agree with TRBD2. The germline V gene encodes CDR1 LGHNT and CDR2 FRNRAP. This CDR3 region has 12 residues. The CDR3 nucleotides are TGTGCTAGTGGGCCCGGGGGGGATACGCCGTATTTT. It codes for CASGPGGDTPYF.

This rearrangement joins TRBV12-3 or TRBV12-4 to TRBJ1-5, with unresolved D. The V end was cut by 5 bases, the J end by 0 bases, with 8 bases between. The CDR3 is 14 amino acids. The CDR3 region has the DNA TGTGCCAGCAGTCCCTGGTCTAGCAATCAGCCCCAGCATTTT. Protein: CASSPWSSNQPQHF.

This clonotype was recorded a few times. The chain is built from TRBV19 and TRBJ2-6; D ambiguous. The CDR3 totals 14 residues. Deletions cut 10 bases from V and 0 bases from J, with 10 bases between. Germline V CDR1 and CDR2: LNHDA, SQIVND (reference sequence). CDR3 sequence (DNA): TGTGCCACCTCTCCGTACTCTGGGGCCAACGTCCTGACTTTC. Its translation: CATSPYSGANVLTF.

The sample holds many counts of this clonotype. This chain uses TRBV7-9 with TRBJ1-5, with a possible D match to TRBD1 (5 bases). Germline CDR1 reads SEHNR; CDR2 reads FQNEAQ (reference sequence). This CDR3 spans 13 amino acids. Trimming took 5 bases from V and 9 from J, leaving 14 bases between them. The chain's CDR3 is CASSGGGSRPQHF. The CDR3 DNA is TGTGCCAGCAGCGGGGGGGGTAGTAGGCCCCAGCATTTT. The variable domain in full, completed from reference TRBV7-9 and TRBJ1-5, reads DTGVSQNPRHKITKRGQNVTFRCDPISEHNRLYWYRQTLGQGPEFLTYFQNEAQLEKSRLLSDRFSAERPKGSFSTLEIQRTEQGDSAMYLCASSGGGSRPQHFGDGTRLSIL.